This TCR beta chain is from a study of radiotherapy plus CTLA-4 blockade in lung cancer. Study observations and caveats: Early blood T cell clone dynamics reportedly forecast response best, with interferon-beta. Subsequent to radiotherapy plus ipilimumab, tumor-derived TCR clones underwent expansion in blood.

A remark on this clone: Its antigen is not known.

The CDR3 runs 17 residues. Germline CDR1 reads SEHNR; CDR2 reads FQNEAQ (reference sequence). Trimming cost V 3 bases and J 0 bases; bases outside gene matches: 3. The study gave focal radiation plus ipilimumab CTLA-4 blockade to patients with chemo-refractory metastatic non-small-cell lung cancer. The method was immunoSEQ multiplex PCR; TCRdb's version includes in-frame clones alone and lacks a portion of them. The sample contains over 60,000 clones, 70% to 90% of which appear only once. This clonotype originated in a human donor with non-small cell lung cancer who had stable disease on radiotherapy plus ipilimumab. V usage is TRBV7-9 and J usage is TRBJ2-2, with TRBD2 identical over 11 bases. The material sequenced was peripheral blood, taken from a patient treated with radiotherapy plus ipilimumab. The CDR3 region is CASSFPTSGANTGELFF. The CDR3 nucleotides are TGTGCCAGCAGCTTTCCGACTAGCGGGGCGAACACCGGGGAGCTGTTTTTT. The whole variable domain, remainder taken from reference TRBV7-9 and TRBJ2-2, is DTGVSQNPRHKITKRGQNVTFRCDPISEHNRLYWYRQTLGQGPEFLTYFQNEAQLEKSRLLSDRFSAERPKGSFSTLEIQRTEQGDSAMYLCASSFPTSGANTGELFFGEGSRLTVL.